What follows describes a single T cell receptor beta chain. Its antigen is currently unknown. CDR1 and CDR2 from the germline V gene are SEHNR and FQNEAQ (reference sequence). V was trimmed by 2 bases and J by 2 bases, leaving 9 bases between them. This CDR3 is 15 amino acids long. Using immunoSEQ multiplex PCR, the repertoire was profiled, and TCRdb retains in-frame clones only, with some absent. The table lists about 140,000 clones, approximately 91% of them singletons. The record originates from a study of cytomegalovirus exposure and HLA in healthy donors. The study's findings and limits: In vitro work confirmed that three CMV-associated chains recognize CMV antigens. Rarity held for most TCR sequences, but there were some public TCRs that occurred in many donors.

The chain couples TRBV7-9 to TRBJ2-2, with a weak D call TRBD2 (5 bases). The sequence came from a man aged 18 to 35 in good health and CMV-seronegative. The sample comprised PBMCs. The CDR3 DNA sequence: TGTGCCAGCAGCTTACAAGCGGTTAACACCGGGGAGCTGTTTTTT. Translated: CASSLQAVNTGELFF.